This T cell receptor beta chain emerged from a study of TIL therapy for anti-PD-1-resistant metastatic lung cancer. The wider study: By whole-exome sequencing, median non-synonymous tumor mutation burden was under 1.9 mutations per megabase. Overall study results and limits: Many TIL product clones were absent from baseline tumor, suggesting clonal contraction. TIL cultures after expansion showed higher clonality and lower diversity than baseline tumor (median about 6% vs 30%).

Comment on this clone: Its matching antigen is unknown.

Sample time point: pre-treatment sample, taken before nivolumab and TIL therapy. The tumor samples were excised metastases, mostly pleural nodules or supraclavicular lymph nodes. Tumor harvest preceded PD-1/PD-L1 blockade, followed by nivolumab treatment. Sequencing used immunoSEQ v3. Profiled with immunoSEQ multiplex PCR; TCRdb holds only in-frame clones, not every one. Seen here are over 10,000 clones, about 70% observed once, and the top ten hold 9% to 10%. Specimen: tumor tissue, collected at baseline. This receptor was obtained from a woman aged 30-79 years with non-small cell lung cancer.

CDR3 protein: CASSLALAVPFNEKLFF. The CDR3 nucleotides are TGTGCCAGCAGCTTAGCGCTGGCAGTTCCTTTTAATGAAAAACTGTTTTTT. The V call is TRBV7-8, the J call TRBJ1-4; D uncertain. V was pared by 0 bases and J by 4 bases, with 15 bases between. The CDR3 runs to 17 residues. Looked up from germline, CDR1 is SGHVS and CDR2 is FQNEAQ.